The 2 T cell receptor beta chains given below trace back to one sample, sequenced in a study of OX40 agonist ivuxolimab in advanced cancers. The repertoire was sequenced with immunoSEQ multiplex PCR; TCRdb's copy has only in-frame clones and lacks some. The sample holds 65,000 to 85,000 clones, more than 75% seen once. The source was CD4+ or CD8+ T cells sorted from blood, collected in a trial of the OX40 agonist ivuxolimab. The receptor set was obtained from an adult with an advanced solid tumor such as melanoma, head and neck, liver or kidney cancer.

A few counts support this clone. This chain uses TRBV28 with TRBJ1-5; 10 bases map to TRBD1. The CDR3 has 16 amino acids. The germline CDR1 and CDR2 sequences are MDHEN and SYDVKM. With 6 bases clipped from V and 0 bases from J, the junction kept 5 bases outside the gene matches. The chain's CDR3 is CASRRRTGGSNQPQHF. For the CDR3, the DNA is TGTGCCAGCAGAAGGAGGACAGGGGGTAGCAATCAGCCCCAGCATTTT.

The J gene is TRBJ1-3, the V gene TRBV6-5; tentative D call: TRBD1 (5 bases). Germline V gene lookup returns CDR1 MNHEY and CDR2 SVGAGI. V lost 5 bases and J 2 bases, leaving 13 bases between the germline ends. The CDR3 covers 15 residues. CDR3 bases: TGTGCCAGCAGTGGTTGGGACGGAGCTGGAAACACCATATATTTT. Protein: CASSGWDGAGNTIYF.